One T cell receptor (beta chain) is described in this entry. Its matching antigen is unknown. Germline-derived CDR1 and CDR2 are LNHDA and SQIVND (reference sequence). With V trimmed by 5 bases and J by 4 bases, 7 bases remained unmatched. The CDR3 has 15 residues. Unique molecular identifiers were added to individual cDNA molecules. TCRdb fed the 5' RACE reads into MiXCR, producing one record per CDR3 protein. The sample shows tens of thousands of distinct CDR3 sequences, roughly 12% of them seen only once. These data are taken from a study of early T cells in non-severe SARS-CoV-2 infection. Study as a whole: Chains from this unsorted whole-blood bulk RNA could not be paired. Study observations and caveats: CD4 and private specificities were missed by VDJdb matching, which favored anti-spike CD8 responses.

The clonotype comes from an adult who was a healthcare worker with PCR-confirmed SARS-CoV-2 infection or an uninfected control (not recorded which). The specimen sequenced was whole blood. The chain links TRBV19 to TRBJ1-2; 10 bases map to TRBD1. CDR3 region: CASSGRTGGSYGYTF. The CDR3 coding sequence is TGTGCCAGTAGTGGGCGGACAGGGGGGAGCTATGGCTACACCTTC. The whole variable domain, remainder taken from reference TRBV19 and TRBJ1-2, is DGGITQSPKYLFRKEGQNVTLSCEQNLNHDAMYWYRQDPGQGLRLIYYSQIVNDFQKGDIAEGYSVSREKKESFPLTVTSAQKNPTAFYLCASSGRTGGSYGYTFGSGTRLTVV.